This T cell receptor (beta chain) was recorded in a study of OX40 agonist ivuxolimab in advanced cancers. Only in-frame clones appear in the TCRdb table, and some are missing; sequencing was by immunoSEQ multiplex PCR. Of around 80,000 clones in the sample, approximately 89% were seen once. Germline CDR1 reads SGHTA; CDR2 reads FQGNSA. Trimming removed 1 base at V and 2 bases at J, with 17 bases between. The CDR3 extends over 17 amino acids. The sequence derives from an adult with an advanced solid tumor such as melanoma, head and neck, liver or kidney cancer. Source: CD4+ or CD8+ T cells sorted from blood, taken in a trial of the OX40 agonist ivuxolimab. This chain connects TRBV7-2 to TRBJ1-2, with a weak D call TRBD1 (6 bases). The CDR3 DNA reads TGTGCCAGCAGCTTAGGCCCAGGAGGGGGTAGAAACTATGGCTACACCTTC. It encodes CASSLGPGGGRNYGYTF.